Listed here is a single TCR beta chain. This clonotype was picked up one time. Its antigen is unknown. A read error is possible here, since a much larger clone lies one base away. The sample belongs to a study of T cells in Graves' hyperthyroidism and ophthalmopathy (dated 2019 in TCRdb). Regarding the study in general: A discovery cohort of about a hundred patients, about 40 with Graves' ophthalmopathy and 55 to 60 with stable Graves' hyperthyroidism, was used to find distinguishing TCR V-J signatures. Prospective prediction of ophthalmopathy was tested in an independent validation cohort consisting of fewer than 20 hyperthyroidism patients and around 16 patients who later progressed to ophthalmopathy. The roughly 90 discovery patients were divided at random into training and test sets in a 7:3 ratio. The study also compared thyroid tissue and blood T-cell repertoires from five or six Graves' hyperthyroidism patients. After sampling, hyperthyroidism patients received methimazole starting at 30 mg daily, and ophthalmopathy patients received high-dose intravenous methylprednisolone. The paper reports TCR Vbeta CDR3 sequencing of some 140 peripheral blood samples: around 41 ophthalmopathy, roughly 80 hyperthyroidism and around 17 progressor patients.

Stable Graves' hyperthyroidism was defined as the absence of progression to ophthalmopathy over 18 months of follow-up. Hyperthyroidism patients were aged 18 to 65 years and newly diagnosed, with disease duration of less than 2 months. Exclusion was applied to patients with uncontrolled infections, other autoimmune diseases, pregnancy or lactation. Clinical symptoms, serum thyroxine and TRAb, thyroid ultrasound, and orbital computed tomography formed the basis for the diagnoses. Total RNA was extracted using Trizol reagent, and RNA quality was assessed on an Agilent 2100 Bioanalyzer. Broader findings and caveats from the paper: Blood samples also contained most of the expanded thyroid clonotypes (frequency above 0.001), which suggests that blood repertoires may reflect thyroid immune responses. In validation, the model predicted progression to ophthalmopathy a median of about 5.9 months before onset, with over 60% sensitivity and almost 75% specificity. In cross-validation, a model built on a 13 V-J signature told ophthalmopathy apart from stable hyperthyroidism with approximately 90% sensitivity and approximately 84% specificity, and in testing the same model reached 80%/75%. No statistical method was used to set the sample size in advance, and investigators knew the group allocation.

From cysteine to phenylalanine, the CDR3 is 17 amino acids long. Kept here is only the CDR3 DNA, which spans 51 bases and is read in frame from base 1. Reading the germline V gene gives CDR1 SGHTA and CDR2 FQGTGA. Amplification of TCR beta CDR3 regions was carried out from RNA transcripts. A first-round RT-PCR of the TCR CDR3 used the HTBI primer set with the Qiagen OneStep RT-PCR kit. The libraries were constructed in a second round of multiplex PCR and then size-selected and purified. Libraries were sequenced paired-end with 100 bp reads on an Illumina HiSeq2000. As for the authors' bioinformatics: SOAPnuke was used to process the raw data, throwing out any read that contained adapters or uncalled bases, had a mean Phred below 15, or lacked an exact constant-primer or identifier match. COPE v1.2.5 was used to merge the high-quality paired reads, and each unique nucleotide sequence was defined as a clonotype. MiTCR v1.1 was used to align clonotypes to the IMGT TRBV, TRBD and TRBJ reference segments. Only V-J combinations with frequency above 0.0001, covering about 99% of repertoires, were analysed. A TCS score was defined as the ratio of F50 (clonal expansion) to E x V (chaos), with BLOSUM62-based TCRdist applied between CDR3 peptides within each V-J. Welch's t-statistics and random forest reduced approximately 520 V-J features to roughly 13, which were used in a naive Bayes classifier (R e1071). Thyroid-blood repertoire similarity was quantified with the Morisita-Horn index. TCRdb ran its own pipeline on the public reads, namely fastp trimming at Q25 and MiXCR clone calling, and kept in-frame beta chains. Each CDR3 protein appears once, grouped with its most common genes and DNA. The V and J calls and clone size are TCRdb's, not the authors'. For this sample there are 500,000 to 750,000 distinct CDR3 sequences; just over 45% appear just once. The ten largest clones take up more than 7% of the sample.

Sequenced input: peripheral blood or thyroid tissue (not recorded which). The sequence links TRBV7-3 to TRBJ2-2; the junction holds 7 bases that match TRBD2. The receptor comes from a woman between 18 and 30 years old with Graves' hyperthyroidism. The CDR3 in this case is CASSQDRSGTNIGELFF. The nucleotides are TGCGCCAGCAGCCAAGATAGGAGCGGGACGAACATCGGGGAGCTGTTTTTT.